The table lists the clone carrying this T cell receptor (beta chain) with a count of one. Here immunoSEQ multiplex PCR was the method, and the copy in TCRdb shows in-frame clones only, minus some. Among over 110,000 clones listed, roughly 89% were seen once. The record originates from a study of control samples from healthy donors and cancer patients. The clonotype originates from a man aged 25 to 45 in good health. What was sequenced was blood.

The CDR3 nucleotides read TGCGCCAGCACACGGAGGCGGCTAGCGGGAGTAAAGAGAGGCTACGAGCAGTACTTC. Translation: CASTRRRLAGVKRGYEQYF. The chain links TRBV10-1 to TRBJ2-7; 10 bases map to TRBD2. This CDR3 has 19 residues. J was trimmed by 3 bases and V by 7 bases; bases with no gene match: 21. Looked up from germline, CDR1 is WNHNN and CDR2 is SYGVQD (reference sequence).